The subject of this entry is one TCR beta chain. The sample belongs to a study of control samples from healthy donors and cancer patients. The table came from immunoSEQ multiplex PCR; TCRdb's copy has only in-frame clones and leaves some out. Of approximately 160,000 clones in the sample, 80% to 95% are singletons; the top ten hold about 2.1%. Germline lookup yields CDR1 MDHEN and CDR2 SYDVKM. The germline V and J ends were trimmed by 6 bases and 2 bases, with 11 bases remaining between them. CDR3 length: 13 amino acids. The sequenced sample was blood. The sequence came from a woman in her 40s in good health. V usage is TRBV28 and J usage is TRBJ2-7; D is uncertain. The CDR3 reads CASRHPKAYEQYF. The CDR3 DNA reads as TGTGCCAGCAGGCATCCAAAGGCCTACGAGCAGTACTTC.